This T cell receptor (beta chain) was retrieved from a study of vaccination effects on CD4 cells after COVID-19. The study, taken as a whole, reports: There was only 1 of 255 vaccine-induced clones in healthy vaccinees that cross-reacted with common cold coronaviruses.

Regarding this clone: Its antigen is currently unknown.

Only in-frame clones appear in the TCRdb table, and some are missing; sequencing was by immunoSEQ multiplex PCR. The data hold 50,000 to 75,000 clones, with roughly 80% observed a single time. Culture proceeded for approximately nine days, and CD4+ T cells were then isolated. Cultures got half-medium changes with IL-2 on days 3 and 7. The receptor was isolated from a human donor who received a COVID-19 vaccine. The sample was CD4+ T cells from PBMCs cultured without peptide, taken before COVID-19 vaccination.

CDR3 DNA: TGTGCCAGCAGCAGGTTCATCCAGGCTAATGAAAAACTGTTTTTT. This translates into CASSRFIQANEKLFF. The chain combines TRBV6-5 with TRBJ1-4; D is uncertain. Trimming stripped 6 bases from V and 3 bases from J, with 14 bases between. This CDR3 contains 15 residues. CDR1 MNHEY and CDR2 SVGAGI come from the germline V gene.